A selection of T cell receptor beta chains follows, all from one sample in a study of sequential checkpoint blockade in melanoma. Sequenced by immunoSEQ multiplex PCR; TCRdb stores in-frame clones only, minus some. The profile covers about 20,000 clones, with around 82% appearing a single time and about half taken by the ten largest. Sequenced here: CD8+ T cells sorted from blood (inferred from file names), sampled from a patient given nivolumab and ipilimumab in sequence. The receptors shown here come from a human donor with melanoma. Each CDR3 is given with its conserved first and last residue. A D gene is named only where the DNA matches it firmly. Clone size, where shown, is once, few, many, or a class for clones that have expanded.

DNA	CDR3	D	size	V	J
TGTGCCAGCAGGGGGGGTGGGGCCCAGGAGACCCAGTACTTC	CASRGGGAQETQYF	.	.	TRBV7-9	TRBJ2-5
TGTGCCAGCAGTTACCTAGCGGAGGGGAATGGCTACACCTTC	CASSYLAEGNGYTF	.	.	TRBV6-5	TRBJ1-2
TGTGCCAGCAGCGGGGCCGGGGGGGCTTTCTTT	CASSGAGGAFF	.	.	TRBV9	TRBJ1-1
TGTGCCAGCAGCCCGGGGGGGACCTACAATGAGCAGTTCTTC	CASSPGGTYNEQFF	TRBD2	.	TRBV7-6	TRBJ2-1
TGTGCCAGCAGCGTAGGCAGGGGGCTCCACGAGCAGTACTTC	CASSVGRGLHEQYF	TRBD1	.	TRBV9	TRBJ2-7
TGTGCGAGCAGCGGTAAGGCGGGGGCCTACGAGCAGTACTTC	CASSGKAGAYEQYF	TRBD2	.	TRBV2	TRBJ2-7
TGCAGCGTTGATAGGCAGGAAACAGATACGCAGTATTTT	CSVDRQETDTQYF	.	.	TRBV29-1	TRBJ2-3
TGCAGCGTTGAAGATCCTAGCGGGGGGGGCACAGATACGCAGTATTTT	CSVEDPSGGGTDTQYF	TRBD2	.	TRBV29-1	TRBJ2-3
TGTGCCAGCAGTTACCAGGGGGTGAATGAAAAACTGTTTTTT	CASSYQGVNEKLFF	TRBD1	.	TRBV6-5	TRBJ1-4
TGCGCCAGCAGCCAAGATTTTGCAGGGGGCATAACAGATACGCAGTATTTT	CASSQDFAGGITDTQYF	TRBD1	few	TRBV5-8	TRBJ2-3
TGCGCCAGCAGCCAAGAATGGGCAGCCAGCTCCTACGAGCAGTACTTC	CASSQEWAASSYEQYF	.	.	TRBV4-1	TRBJ2-7
TGTGCCAGCAGTTTATGGTCTAGCGGGGGCGATACGCAGTATTTT	CASSLWSSGGDTQYF	TRBD2	.	TRBV28	TRBJ2-3
TGTGCCAGCAGCGAATTCCCGGGACAGGGGGCGCGGTATGGCTACACCTTC	CASSEFPGQGARYGYTF	TRBD1	.	TRBV9	TRBJ1-2
TGTGCCAGCAGCAAGAGCCGGGAGCCGGGGGGCGGCTACACCTTC	CASSKSREPGGGYTF	.	.	TRBV9	TRBJ1-2
TGTGCCAGCAGTGGGACTAGCGGGGGTCTAAATGAGCAGTTCTTC	CASSGTSGGLNEQFF	TRBD2	.	TRBV2	TRBJ2-1
TGTGCCAGCAGCATGGGACTAGGCTACGAGCAGTACTTC	CASSMGLGYEQYF	TRBD2	.	TRBV7-2	TRBJ2-7
TGTGCCAGCATTGCTAGTCCCAATGAGCAGTTCTTC	CASIASPNEQFF	.	.	TRBV2	TRBJ2-1
TGTGCCAGCAGCCAAGATGTTGGGGCGCAGGGCCGACAACTTTTC	CASSQDVGAQGRQLF	.	.	TRBV4-2	TRBJ2-7
TGTGCCAGCAGCTCCCCGAGGGCTAGCGGTAGCACAGATACGCAGTATTTT	CASSSPRASGSTDTQYF	TRBD2	once	TRBV7-2	TRBJ2-3
TGTGCCAGCAGTTTGCGGGGGCCAGGTTACGAGCAGTACTTC	CASSLRGPGYEQYF	.	.	TRBV25-1	TRBJ2-7
TGCGCCAGCAGCCAAGAACGCGAGGGGGCCGAGCGGGGGACGCAGTATTTT	CASSQEREGAERGTQYF	.	once	TRBV4-3	TRBJ2-3
TGTGCCTGGACCAAAACCGGGACAGCTTCCAACTATGGCTACACCTTC	CAWTKTGTASNYGYTF	TRBD1	.	TRBV30	TRBJ1-2
TGTGCCAGCAGTTTTAACAGGGGCGCGAATGGCTACACCTTC	CASSFNRGANGYTF	TRBD1	once	TRBV27	TRBJ1-2
TGTGCCAGCATGACGTGGGGGGTGGGGATCTACGAGCAGTACTTC	CASMTWGVGIYEQYF	.	.	TRBV13	TRBJ2-7
TGTGCCAGCAGTGTCCCGGGACTAGCGGGGGGGGATGGGGAGACCCAGTACTTC	CASSVPGLAGGDGETQYF	TRBD2	.	TRBV6-1	TRBJ2-5
TGTGCCAGCAGCGGCGGGAGGGAGGGTAACTATGGCTACACCTTC	CASSGGREGNYGYTF	.	.	TRBV5-4	TRBJ1-2